Listed below are T cell receptor beta chains from one sample, sequenced in a study of PD-1 blockade in mismatch repair-deficient tumors. The table came from immunoSEQ multiplex PCR; TCRdb's copy has only in-frame clones and leaves some out. The data show some 26,000 clones, about 83% seen once. The source was peripheral blood, collected 12 weeks after starting pembrolizumab. The receptors were gathered from an adult with mismatch repair-deficient cancer. The CDR3 runs from the conserved cysteine through the conserved F or W.

j_call v_call cdr3_length cdr3_aa
TRBJ2-1 TRBV6-6 15 CASSYLAVSYNEQFF
TRBJ2-5 TRBV18 14 CASSPLRTYETQYF
TRBJ1-2 TRBV30 13 CAWSVGANYGYTF
TRBJ2-3 TRBV28 13 CASSLDRTDTQYF
TRBJ2-5 TRBV19 14 CASSIAGLQETQYF
TRBJ2-1 TRBV7-9 19 CASSPPRTGGAPTYNEQFF
TRBJ1-1 TRBV7-2 18 CASSASRDFRVMNTEAFF
TRBJ2-2 TRBV30 15 CAWSVLSGATGELFF
TRBJ2-1 TRBV11-2 14 CASSLVASHNEQFF
TRBJ2-5 TRBV4-2 15 CASSQEREGQETQYF
TRBJ2-7 TRBV4-1 14 CASSPTSGTYEQYF
TRBJ1-2 TRBV7-9 11 CASNSGYGYTF
TRBJ2-3 TRBV19 14 CASSISWSSDTQYF
TRBJ1-3 TRBV5-4 15 CASSLQGASGNTIYF
TRBJ2-7 TRBV7-9 14 CASSLIGSSYEQYF
TRBJ2-6 TRBV19 15 CASSKGESGANVLTF
TRBJ2-1 TRBV5-6 12 CASSLTSNEQFF
TRBJ1-5 TRBV30 12 CAWSPPNQPQHF